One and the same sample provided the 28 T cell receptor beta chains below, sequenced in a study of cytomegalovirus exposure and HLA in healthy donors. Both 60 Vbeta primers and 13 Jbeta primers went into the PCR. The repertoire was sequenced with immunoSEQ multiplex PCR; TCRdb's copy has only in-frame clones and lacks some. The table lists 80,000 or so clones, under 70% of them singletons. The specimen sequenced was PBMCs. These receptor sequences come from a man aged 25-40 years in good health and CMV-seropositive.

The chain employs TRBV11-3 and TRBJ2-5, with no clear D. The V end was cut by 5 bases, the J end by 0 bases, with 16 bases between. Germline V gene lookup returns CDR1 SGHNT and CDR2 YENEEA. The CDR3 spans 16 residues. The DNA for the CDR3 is TGTGCCAGCAGCCTGGCGGCTGGCGGCAACCAAGAGACCCAGTACTTC. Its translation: CASSLAAGGNQETQYF.

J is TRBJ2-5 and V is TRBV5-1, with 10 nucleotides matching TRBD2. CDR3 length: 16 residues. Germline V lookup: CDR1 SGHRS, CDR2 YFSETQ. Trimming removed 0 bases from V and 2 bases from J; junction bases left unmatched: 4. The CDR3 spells CASSLVASGGQETQYF. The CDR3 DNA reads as TGCGCCAGCAGCTTGGTGGCTAGCGGGGGTCAAGAGACCCAGTACTTC.

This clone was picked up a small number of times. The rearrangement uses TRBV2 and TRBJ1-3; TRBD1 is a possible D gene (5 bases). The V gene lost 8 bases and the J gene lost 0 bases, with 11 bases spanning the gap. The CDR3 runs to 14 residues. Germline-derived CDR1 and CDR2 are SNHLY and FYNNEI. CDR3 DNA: TGTGCCAGCGCGGGACGGGACTCTGGAAACACCATATATTTT. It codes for CASAGRDSGNTIYF.

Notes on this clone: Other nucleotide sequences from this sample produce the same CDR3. CDR3 in amino acids: CASSEGQVYGYTF. The CDR3 DNA reads as TGTGCCAGCAGTGAGGGACAGGTCTATGGCTACACCTTC. The V call is TRBV2, the J call TRBJ1-2; 8 bases line up with TRBD1. Losses at the gene ends were 3 bases for V and 4 bases for J; bases not matched to a gene: 1. Germline assignment: CDR1 SNHLY and CDR2 FYNNEI. This CDR3 region has 13 residues.

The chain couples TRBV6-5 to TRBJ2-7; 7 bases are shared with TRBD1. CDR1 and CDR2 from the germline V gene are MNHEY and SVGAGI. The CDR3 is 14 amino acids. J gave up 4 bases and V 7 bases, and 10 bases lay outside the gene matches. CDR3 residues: CASKRAGGGYEQYF. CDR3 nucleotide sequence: TGTGCCAGCAAGAGGGCAGGGGGTGGGTACGAGCAGTACTTC.

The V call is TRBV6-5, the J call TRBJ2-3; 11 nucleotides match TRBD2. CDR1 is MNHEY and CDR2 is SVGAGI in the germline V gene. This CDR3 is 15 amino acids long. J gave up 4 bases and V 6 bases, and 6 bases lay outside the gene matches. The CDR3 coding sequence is TGTGCCAGCAGCAGTAGCGGGGGGGGCCCAGATACGCAGTATTTT. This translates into CASSSSGGGPDTQYF.

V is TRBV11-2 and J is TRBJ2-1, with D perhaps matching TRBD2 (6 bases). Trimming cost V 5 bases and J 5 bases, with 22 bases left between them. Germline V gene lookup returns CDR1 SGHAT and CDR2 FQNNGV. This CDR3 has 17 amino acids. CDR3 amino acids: CASSTPLGGLGDNEQFF. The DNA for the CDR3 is TGTGCCAGCAGCACTCCTCTGGGGGGTTTGGGGGACAATGAGCAGTTCTTC.

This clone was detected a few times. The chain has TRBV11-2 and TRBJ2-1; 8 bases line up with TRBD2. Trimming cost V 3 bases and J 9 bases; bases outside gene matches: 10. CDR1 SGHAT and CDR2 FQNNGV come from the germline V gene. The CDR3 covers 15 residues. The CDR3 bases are TGTGCCAGCAGCTTCGGGAGGGTCTCACTCGGTGAGCAGTTCTTC. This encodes CASSFGRVSLGEQFF.

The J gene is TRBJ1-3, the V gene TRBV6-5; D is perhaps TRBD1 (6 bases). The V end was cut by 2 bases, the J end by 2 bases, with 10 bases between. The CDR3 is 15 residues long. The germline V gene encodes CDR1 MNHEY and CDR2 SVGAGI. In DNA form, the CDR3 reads TGTGCCAGCAGTTACGGTGACAGGACTGGAAACACCATATATTTT. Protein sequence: CASSYGDRTGNTIYF.

The CDR3 nucleotides are TGTGCCAGCAGCCACTTGACAGGGGGGAATGAGCAGTTCTTC. This encodes CASSHLTGGNEQFF. The chain recombines TRBV7-8 with TRBJ2-1; 9 nucleotides align to TRBD1. V dropped 5 bases and J dropped 7; count of bases not matched to a gene: 6. Per the germline V gene, CDR1 is SGHVS and CDR2 is FQNEAQ. The length of the CDR3 is 14 residues. Variable domain in full (rest from reference TRBV7-8 and TRBJ2-1): GAGVSQSPRYKVAKRGQDVALRCDPISGHVSLFWYQQALGQGPEFLTYFQNEAQLDKSGLPSDRFFAERPEGSVSTLKIQRTQQEDSAVYLCASSHLTGGNEQFFGPGTRLTVL.

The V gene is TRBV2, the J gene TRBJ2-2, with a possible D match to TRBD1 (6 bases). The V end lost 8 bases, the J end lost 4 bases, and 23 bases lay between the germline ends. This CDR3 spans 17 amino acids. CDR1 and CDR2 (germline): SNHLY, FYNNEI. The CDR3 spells CASGYPTGLGGTGELFF. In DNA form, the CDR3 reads TGTGCCAGCGGCTACCCGACAGGTTTAGGGGGCACCGGGGAGCTGTTTTTT.

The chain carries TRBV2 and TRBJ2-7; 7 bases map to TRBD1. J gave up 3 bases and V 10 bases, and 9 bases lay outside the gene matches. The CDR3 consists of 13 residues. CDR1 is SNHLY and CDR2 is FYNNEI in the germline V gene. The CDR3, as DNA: TGTGCCACCACCGGTACAGGGGTCTACGAGCAGTACTTC. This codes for CATTGTGVYEQYF.

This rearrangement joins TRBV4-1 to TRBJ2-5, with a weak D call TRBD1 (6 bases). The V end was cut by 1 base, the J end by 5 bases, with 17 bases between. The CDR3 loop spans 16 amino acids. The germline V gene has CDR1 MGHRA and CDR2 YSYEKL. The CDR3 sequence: CASSQGWGQGFETQYF. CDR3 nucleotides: TGCGCCAGCAGCCAAGGATGGGGGCAGGGTTTTGAGACCCAGTACTTC.

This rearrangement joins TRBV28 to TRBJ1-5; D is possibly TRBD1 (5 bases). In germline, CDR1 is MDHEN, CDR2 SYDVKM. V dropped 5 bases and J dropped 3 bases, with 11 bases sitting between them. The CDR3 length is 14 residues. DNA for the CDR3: TGTGCCAGCAGTCCCGGGGGTACCAATCAGCCCCAGCATTTT. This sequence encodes CASSPGGTNQPQHF.

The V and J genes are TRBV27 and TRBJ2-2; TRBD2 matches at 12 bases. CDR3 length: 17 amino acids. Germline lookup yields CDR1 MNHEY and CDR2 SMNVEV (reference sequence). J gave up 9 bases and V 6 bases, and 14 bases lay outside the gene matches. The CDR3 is CASRRTSGIISFRELFF. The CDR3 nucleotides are TGTGCCAGCAGACGGACTAGCGGGATCATTTCTTTCCGGGAGCTGTTTTTT.

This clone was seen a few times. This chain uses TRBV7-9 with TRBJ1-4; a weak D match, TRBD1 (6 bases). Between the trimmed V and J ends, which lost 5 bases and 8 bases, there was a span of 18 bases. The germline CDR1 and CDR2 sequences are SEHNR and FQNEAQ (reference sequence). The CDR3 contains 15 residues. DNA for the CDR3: TGTGCCAGCAGCGCCCAGGGGAAGGGATACGAAAAACTGTTTTTT. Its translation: CASSAQGKGYEKLFF.

CDR3 nucleotide sequence: TGCGCCAGCAGCTTCGGACAGACCCGGGATACGCAGTATTTT. Translating gives CASSFGQTRDTQYF. V and J are TRBV5-1 and TRBJ2-3; a weak D match, TRBD1 (6 bases). In germline, CDR1 is SGHRS, CDR2 YFSETQ. V was cut by 2 bases and J by 6 bases, with 13 bases left in between. The CDR3 consists of 14 residues.

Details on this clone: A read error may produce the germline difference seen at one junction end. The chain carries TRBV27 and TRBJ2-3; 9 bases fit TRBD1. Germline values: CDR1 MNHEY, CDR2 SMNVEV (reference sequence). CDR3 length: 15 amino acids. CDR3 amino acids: CASSHRDRASDAQYF. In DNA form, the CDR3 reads TGTGCCAGCAGCCACCGGGACAGGGCATCAGATGCGCAGTATTTT.

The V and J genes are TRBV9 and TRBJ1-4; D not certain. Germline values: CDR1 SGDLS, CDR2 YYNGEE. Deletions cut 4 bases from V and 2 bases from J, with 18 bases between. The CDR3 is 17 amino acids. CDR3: CASSPPSRVATNEKLFF. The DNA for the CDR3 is TGTGCCAGCAGCCCCCCTTCTCGGGTTGCGACTAATGAAAAACTGTTTTTT.

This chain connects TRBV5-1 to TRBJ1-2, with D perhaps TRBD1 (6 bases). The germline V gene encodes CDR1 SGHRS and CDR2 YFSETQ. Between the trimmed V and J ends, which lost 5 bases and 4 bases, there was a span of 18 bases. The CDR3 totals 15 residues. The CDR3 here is CASSPTVGGAYGYTF. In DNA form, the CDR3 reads TGCGCCAGCAGTCCCACAGTAGGGGGGGCCTATGGCTACACCTTC.

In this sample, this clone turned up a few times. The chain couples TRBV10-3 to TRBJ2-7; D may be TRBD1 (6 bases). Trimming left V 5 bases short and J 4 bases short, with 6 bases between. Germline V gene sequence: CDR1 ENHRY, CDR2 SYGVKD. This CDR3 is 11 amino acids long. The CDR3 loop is CAISTGYEQYF. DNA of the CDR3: TGTGCCATCAGTACAGGGTACGAGCAGTACTTC.

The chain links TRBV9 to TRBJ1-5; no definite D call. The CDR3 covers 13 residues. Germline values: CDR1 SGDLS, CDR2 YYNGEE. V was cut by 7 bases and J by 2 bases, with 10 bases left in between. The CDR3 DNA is TGTGCCAGCGGCATCGAGGGCAATCAGCCCCAGCATTTT. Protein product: CASGIEGNQPQHF.

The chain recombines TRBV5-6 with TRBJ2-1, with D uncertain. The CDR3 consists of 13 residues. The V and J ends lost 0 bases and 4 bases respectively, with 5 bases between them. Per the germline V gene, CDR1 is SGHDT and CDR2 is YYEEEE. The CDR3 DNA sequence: TGTGCCAGCAGCTTGGTTCTTTACAATGAGCAGTTCTTC. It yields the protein CASSLVLYNEQFF. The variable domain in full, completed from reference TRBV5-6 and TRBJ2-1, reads DAGVTQSPTHLIKTRGQQVTLRCSPKSGHDTVSWYQQALGQGPQFIFQYYEEEERQRGNFPDRFSGHQFPNYSSELNVNALLLGDSALYLCASSLVLYNEQFFGPGTRLTVL.

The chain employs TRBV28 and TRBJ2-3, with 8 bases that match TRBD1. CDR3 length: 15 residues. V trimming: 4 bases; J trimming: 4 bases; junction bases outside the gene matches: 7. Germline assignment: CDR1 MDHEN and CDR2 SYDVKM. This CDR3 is CASSSGTGHPDTQYF. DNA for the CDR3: TGTGCCAGCAGTTCAGGGACAGGCCATCCAGATACGCAGTATTTT.

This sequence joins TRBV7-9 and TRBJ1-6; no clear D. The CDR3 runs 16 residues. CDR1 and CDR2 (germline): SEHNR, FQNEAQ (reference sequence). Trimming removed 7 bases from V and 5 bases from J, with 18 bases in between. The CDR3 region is CASTGSGILDNSPLHF. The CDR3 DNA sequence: TGTGCCAGCACGGGGTCTGGGATTTTGGATAATTCACCCCTCCACTTT.

This CDR3 is CASSSGTPGFYEQYF. Here the CDR3 DNA reads TGTGCCAGCAGCTCCGGGACACCCGGATTCTACGAGCAGTACTTC. The chain joins TRBV5-4 to TRBJ2-7; perhaps TRBD1 as D (6 bases). CDR1 is SGHNT, CDR2 YYREEE, per germline (reference sequence). Trimming removed 3 bases from V and 3 bases from J, with 16 bases in between. This CDR3 is built from 15 residues. The full variable domain, with the rest looked up from reference TRBV5-4 and TRBJ2-7, is ETGVTQSPTHLIKTRGQQVTLRCSSQSGHNTVSWYQQALGQGPQFIFQYYREEENGRGNFPPRFSGLQFPNYSSELNVNALELDDSALYLCASSSGTPGFYEQYFGPGTRLTVT.

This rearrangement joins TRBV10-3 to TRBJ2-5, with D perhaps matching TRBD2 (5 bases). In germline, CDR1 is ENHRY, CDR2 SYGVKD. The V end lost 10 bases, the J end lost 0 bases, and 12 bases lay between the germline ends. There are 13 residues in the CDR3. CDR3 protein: CATGGADQETQYF. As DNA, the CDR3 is TGTGCCACCGGTGGAGCGGACCAAGAGACCCAGTACTTC.

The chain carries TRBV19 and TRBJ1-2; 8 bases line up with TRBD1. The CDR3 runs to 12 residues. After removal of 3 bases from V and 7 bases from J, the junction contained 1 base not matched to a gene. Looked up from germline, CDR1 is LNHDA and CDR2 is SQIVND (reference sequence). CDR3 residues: CASSIGQGGYTF. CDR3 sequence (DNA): TGTGCCAGTAGTATCGGACAGGGTGGCTACACCTTC.